Presented here are 5 T cell receptor beta chains from one specimen sequenced in a study of CD8 T cells in ankylosing spondylitis. MiXCR was run by TCRdb on the 5' RACE reads, yielding one entry per CDR3 protein. The sample has around 180,000 distinct CDR3 sequences; 13% are singletons. The sample consisted of blood, either unsorted or a sorted T cell fraction (not recorded which). Receptor source: a female donor with ankylosing spondylitis or in good health (not recorded which).

This clonotype was recorded many times. V gene TRBV3-1 combines with J gene TRBJ1-5, with D possibly being TRBD1 (5 bases). The CDR3 extends over 15 amino acids. Germline-derived CDR1 and CDR2 are LGHDT and YNNKEL (reference sequence). V lost 4 bases and J 9 bases, leaving 19 bases between the germline ends. Here the CDR3 reads CASSRSGPNRRPQHF. CDR3 coding DNA: TGTGCCAGCAGCCGATCGGGACCGAATCGTCGGCCCCAGCATTTT.

The chain links TRBV6-4 to TRBJ2-1, with TRBD1 identical over 8 bases. Trimming at V came to 1 base and at J to 4 bases, leaving 6 bases not matched to a gene. The CDR3 extends over 16 amino acids. Germline V gene data show CDR1 as MRHNA and CDR2 as SNTAGT. This CDR3 is CASSDLTGASYNEQFF. CDR3 nucleotide sequence: TGTGCCAGCAGTGACTTGACAGGGGCCTCTTACAATGAGCAGTTCTTC.

V usage is TRBV19 and J usage is TRBJ1-6; D is unclear. The CDR3 contains 16 residues. Looked up from germline, CDR1 is LNHDA and CDR2 is SQIVND (reference sequence). V was cut by 3 bases and J by 11 bases, with 20 bases left in between. CDR3: CASSIGRREVSTPLHF. CDR3 sequence (DNA): TGTGCCAGTAGTATTGGCAGGAGGGAGGTTTCGACACCCCTCCACTTT.

To note about this clonotype: A much more abundant neighbour one base away suggests this may be a read error. This chain joins TRBV29-1 and TRBJ2-4; 9 bases are shared with TRBD1. Germline CDR1 and CDR2: SQVTM and ANQGSEA. The CDR3 has 12 amino acids. CDR3 bases: TGCAGCGTTGAGAGACAGGGGGACATTAAGTACTTC. It yields the protein CSVERQGDIKYF.

The rearrangement links TRBV29-1 to TRBJ2-7; 11 nucleotides match TRBD2. Germline-derived CDR1 and CDR2 are SQVTM and ANQGSEA. This CDR3 contains 14 residues. The V gene end was trimmed by 2 bases and the J gene end by 6 bases; junction bases not matched to a gene: 6. The DNA of the CDR3 is TGCAGCGTTGAACGGGTAGCGGGAGGGACCGAGCAGTACTTC. This translates into CSVERVAGGTEQYF.